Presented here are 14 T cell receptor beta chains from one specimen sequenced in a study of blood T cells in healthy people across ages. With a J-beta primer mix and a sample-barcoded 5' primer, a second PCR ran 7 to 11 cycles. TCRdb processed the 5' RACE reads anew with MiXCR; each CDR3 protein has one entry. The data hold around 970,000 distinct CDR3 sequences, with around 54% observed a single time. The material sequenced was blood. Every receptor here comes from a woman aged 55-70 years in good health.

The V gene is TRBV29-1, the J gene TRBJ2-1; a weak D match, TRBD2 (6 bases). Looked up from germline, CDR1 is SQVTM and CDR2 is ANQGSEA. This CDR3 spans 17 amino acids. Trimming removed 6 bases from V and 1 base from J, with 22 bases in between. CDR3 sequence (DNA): TGCAGCGTCGTAGCGGAGTGGTTAGGGGAATCCTACAATGAGCAGTTCTTC. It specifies CSVVAEWLGESYNEQFF.

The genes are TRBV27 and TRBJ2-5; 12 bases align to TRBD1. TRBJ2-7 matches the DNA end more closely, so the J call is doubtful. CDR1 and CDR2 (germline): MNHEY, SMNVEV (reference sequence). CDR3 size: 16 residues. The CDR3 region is CASRDRGLATSDEQYF. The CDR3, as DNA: TGTGCCAGCCGGGACAGGGGGCTCGCAACCAGCGACGAGCAGTACTTC.

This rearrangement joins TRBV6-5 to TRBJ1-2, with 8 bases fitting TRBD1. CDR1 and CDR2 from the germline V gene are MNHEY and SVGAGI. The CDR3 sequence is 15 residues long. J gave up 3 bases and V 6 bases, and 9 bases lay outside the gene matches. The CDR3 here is CASRPATGVDYGYTF. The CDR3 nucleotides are TGTGCCAGCAGACCAGCGACAGGGGTTGACTATGGCTACACCTTC.

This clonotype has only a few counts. CDR3 nucleotides: TGCGCCAGCAGCTTGAACAGGGTGGCGAGCTCCTACAATGAGCAGTTCTTC. Translating gives CASSLNRVASSYNEQFF. The V call is TRBV5-1, the J call TRBJ2-1; D may be TRBD1 (6 bases). Germline V gene lookup returns CDR1 SGHRS and CDR2 YFSETQ. This CDR3 has 17 residues. Trimming removed 1 base from V and 0 bases from J, with 14 bases in between.

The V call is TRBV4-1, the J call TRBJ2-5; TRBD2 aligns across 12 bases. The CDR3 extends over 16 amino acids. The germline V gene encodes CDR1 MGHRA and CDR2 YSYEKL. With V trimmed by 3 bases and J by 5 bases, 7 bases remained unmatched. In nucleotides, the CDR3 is TGCGCCAGCAGCCAGCTACGACTAGCGGGAGAGGAGACCCAGTACTTC. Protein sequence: CASSQLRLAGEETQYF.

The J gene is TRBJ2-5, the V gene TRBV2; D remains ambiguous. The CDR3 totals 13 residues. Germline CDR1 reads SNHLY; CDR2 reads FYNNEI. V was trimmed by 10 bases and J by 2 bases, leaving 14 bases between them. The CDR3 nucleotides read TGTGCCACAAGCAAAGGTTGGCAAGAGACCCAGTACTTC. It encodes CATSKGWQETQYF.

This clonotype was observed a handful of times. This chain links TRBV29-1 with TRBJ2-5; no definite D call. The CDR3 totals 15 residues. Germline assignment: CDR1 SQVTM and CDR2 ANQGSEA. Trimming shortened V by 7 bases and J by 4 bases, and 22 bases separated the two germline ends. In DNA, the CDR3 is TGCAGCGCCTCCCCCCGGGCCAACCTGGGAGAGACCCAGTACTTC. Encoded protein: CSASPRANLGETQYF.

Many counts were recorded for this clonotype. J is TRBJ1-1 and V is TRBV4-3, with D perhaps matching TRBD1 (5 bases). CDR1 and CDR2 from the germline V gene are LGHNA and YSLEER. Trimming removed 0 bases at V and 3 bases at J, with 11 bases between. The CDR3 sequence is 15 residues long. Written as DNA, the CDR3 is TGCGCCAGCAGCCAAGATTGGGGGTCGGACACTGAAGCTTTCTTT. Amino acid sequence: CASSQDWGSDTEAFF.

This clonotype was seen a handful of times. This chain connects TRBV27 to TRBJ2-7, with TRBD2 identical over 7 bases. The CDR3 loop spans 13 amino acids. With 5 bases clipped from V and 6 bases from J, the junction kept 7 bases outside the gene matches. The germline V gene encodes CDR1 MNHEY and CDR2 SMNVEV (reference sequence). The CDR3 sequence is CASSAGTISEQYF. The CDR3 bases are TGTGCCAGCAGTGCCGGGACTATCAGCGAGCAGTACTTC.

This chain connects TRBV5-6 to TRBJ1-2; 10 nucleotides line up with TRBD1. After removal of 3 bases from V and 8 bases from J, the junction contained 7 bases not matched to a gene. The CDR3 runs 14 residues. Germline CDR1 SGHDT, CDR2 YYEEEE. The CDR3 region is CASSWGQGFNGYTF. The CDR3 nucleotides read TGTGCCAGCAGCTGGGGACAGGGGTTTAACGGCTACACCTTC.

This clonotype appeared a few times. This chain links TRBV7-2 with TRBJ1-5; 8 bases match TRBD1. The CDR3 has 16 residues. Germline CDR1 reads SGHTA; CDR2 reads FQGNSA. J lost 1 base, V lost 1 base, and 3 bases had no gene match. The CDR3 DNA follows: TGTGCCAGCAGCTTAGTACGGGACAGGAGCAATCAGCCCCAGCATTTT. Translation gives CASSLVRDRSNQPQHF.

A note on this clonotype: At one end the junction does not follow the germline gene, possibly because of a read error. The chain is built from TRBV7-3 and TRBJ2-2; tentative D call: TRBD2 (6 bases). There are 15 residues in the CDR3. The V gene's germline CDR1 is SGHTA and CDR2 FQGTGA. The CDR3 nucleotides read TGTGCCAGCAGCTTACAGTCCCGAGGAACCGGGGGGCTGTTTTTT. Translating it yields CASSLQSRGTGGLFF.

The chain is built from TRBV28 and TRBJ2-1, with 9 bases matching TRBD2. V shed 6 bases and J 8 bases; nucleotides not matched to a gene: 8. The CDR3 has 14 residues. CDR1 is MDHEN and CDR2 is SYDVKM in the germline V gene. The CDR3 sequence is CASREAGGVYEQFF. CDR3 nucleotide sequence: TGTGCCAGCAGAGAAGCGGGAGGCGTATATGAGCAGTTCTTC.

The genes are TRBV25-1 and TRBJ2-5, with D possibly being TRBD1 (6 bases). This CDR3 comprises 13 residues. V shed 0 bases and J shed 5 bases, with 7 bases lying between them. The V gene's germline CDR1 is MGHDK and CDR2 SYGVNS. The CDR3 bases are TGTGCCAGCAGTGAATATCAGGGGGAGACCCAGTACTTC. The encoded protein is CASSEYQGETQYF.